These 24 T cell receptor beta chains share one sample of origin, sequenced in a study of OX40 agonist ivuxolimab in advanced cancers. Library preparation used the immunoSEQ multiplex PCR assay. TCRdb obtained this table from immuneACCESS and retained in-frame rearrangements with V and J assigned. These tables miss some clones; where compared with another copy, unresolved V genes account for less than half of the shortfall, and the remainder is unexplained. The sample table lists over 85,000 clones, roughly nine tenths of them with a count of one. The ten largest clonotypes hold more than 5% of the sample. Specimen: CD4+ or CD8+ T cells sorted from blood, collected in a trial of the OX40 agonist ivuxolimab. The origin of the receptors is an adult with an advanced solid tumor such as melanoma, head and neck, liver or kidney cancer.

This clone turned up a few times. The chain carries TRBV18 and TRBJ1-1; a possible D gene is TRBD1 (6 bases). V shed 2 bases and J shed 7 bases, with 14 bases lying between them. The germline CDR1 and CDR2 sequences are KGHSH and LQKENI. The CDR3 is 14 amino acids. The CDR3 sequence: CASSPARGLDEAFF. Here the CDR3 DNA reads TGTGCCAGCTCACCAGCCCGGGGGCTGGATGAAGCTTTCTTT.

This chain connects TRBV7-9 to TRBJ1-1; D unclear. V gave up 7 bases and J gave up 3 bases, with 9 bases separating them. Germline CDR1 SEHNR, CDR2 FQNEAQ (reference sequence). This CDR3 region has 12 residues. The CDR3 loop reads CASNRLYTEAFF. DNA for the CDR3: TGTGCCAGCAACCGCCTGTACACTGAAGCTTTCTTT. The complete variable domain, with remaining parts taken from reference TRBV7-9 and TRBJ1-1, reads DTGVSQNPRHKITKRGQNVTFRCDPISEHNRLYWYRQTLGQGPEFLTYFQNEAQLEKSRLLSDRFSAERPKGSFSTLEIQRTEQGDSAMYLCASNRLYTEAFFGQGTRLTVV.

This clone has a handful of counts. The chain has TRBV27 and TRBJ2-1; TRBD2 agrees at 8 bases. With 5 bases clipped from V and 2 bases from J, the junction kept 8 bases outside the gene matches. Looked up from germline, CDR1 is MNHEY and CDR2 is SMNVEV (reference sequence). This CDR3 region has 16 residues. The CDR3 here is CASSRRVAGPYNEQFF. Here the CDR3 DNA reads TGTGCCAGCAGTCGCAGGGTAGCGGGACCCTACAATGAGCAGTTCTTC.

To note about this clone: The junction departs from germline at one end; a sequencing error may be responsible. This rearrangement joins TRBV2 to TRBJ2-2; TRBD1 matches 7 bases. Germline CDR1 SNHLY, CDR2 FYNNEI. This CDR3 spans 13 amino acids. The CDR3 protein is CASNEQGTGELFF. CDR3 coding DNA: TGTGCCAGCAATGAACAGGGGACCGGGGAGCTGTTTTTT.

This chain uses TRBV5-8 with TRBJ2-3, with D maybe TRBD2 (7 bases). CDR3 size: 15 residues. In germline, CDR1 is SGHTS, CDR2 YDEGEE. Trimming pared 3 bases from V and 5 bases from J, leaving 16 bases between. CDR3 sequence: CASSYRRGPGDTQYF. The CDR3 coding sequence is TGTGCCAGCAGCTACAGGCGGGGGCCAGGAGATACGCAGTATTTT.

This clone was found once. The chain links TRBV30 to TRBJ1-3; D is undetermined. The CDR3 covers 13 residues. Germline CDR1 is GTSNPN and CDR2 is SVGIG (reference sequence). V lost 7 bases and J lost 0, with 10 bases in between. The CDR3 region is CASPAGSGNTIYF. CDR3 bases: TGTGCCTCCCCCGCCGGCTCTGGAAACACCATATATTTT. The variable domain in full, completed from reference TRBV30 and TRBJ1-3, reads SQTIHQWPATLVQPVGSPLSLECTVEGTSNPNLYWYRQAAGRGLQLLFYSVGIGQISSEVPQNLSASRPQDRQFILSSKKLLLSDSGFYLCASPAGSGNTIYFGEGSWLTVV.

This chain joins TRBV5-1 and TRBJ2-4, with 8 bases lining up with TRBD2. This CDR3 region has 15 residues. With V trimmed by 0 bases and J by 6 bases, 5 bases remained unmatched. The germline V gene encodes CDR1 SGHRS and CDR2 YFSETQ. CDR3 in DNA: TGCGCCAGCAGCTTGGCCGCGGGAGGAGGAAACATTCAGTACTTC. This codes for CASSLAAGGGNIQYF.

CDR3 amino acids: CASSRQNQPQHF. The CDR3 DNA sequence: TGTGCCAGCAGTCGACAGAATCAGCCCCAGCATTTT. V gene TRBV2 combines with J gene TRBJ1-5; tentative D call: TRBD1 (5 bases). Looked up from germline, CDR1 is SNHLY and CDR2 is FYNNEI. There are 12 residues in the CDR3. V lost 5 bases to trimming and J lost 4 bases, with 6 bases between them.

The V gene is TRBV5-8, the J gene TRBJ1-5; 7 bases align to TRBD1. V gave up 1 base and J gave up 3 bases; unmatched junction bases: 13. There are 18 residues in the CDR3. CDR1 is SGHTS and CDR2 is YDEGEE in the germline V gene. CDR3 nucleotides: TGTGCCAGCAGCTTGCTCTTAACAGGGGCGGGGAACAATCAGCCCCAGCATTTT. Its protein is CASSLLLTGAGNNQPQHF.

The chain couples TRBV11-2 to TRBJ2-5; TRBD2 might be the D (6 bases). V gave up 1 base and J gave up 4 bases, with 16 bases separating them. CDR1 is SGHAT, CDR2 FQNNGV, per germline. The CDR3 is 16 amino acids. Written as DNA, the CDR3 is TGTGCCAGCAGCTTAGTCGGAACGGAGGAGGGAGAGACCCAGTACTTC. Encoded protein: CASSLVGTEEGETQYF.

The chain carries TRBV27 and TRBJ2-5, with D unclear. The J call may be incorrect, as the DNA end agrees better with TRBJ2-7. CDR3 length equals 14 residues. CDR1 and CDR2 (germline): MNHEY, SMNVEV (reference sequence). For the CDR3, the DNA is TGTGCCAGCCGTCTTGTTCTGAGCTCCTACGAGCAGTACTTC. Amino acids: CASRLVLSSYEQYF.

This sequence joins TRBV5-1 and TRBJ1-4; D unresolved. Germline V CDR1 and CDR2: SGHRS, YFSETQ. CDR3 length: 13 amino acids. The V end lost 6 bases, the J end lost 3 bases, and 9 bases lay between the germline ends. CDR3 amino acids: CASKTAANEKLFF. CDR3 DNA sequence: TGCGCCAGCAAAACAGCGGCTAATGAAAAACTGTTTTTT.

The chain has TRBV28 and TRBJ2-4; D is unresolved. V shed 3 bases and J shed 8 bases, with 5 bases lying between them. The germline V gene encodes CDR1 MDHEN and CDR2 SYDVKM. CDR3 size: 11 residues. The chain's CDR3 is CASSFRYIQYF. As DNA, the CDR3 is TGTGCCAGCAGTTTCCGTTACATTCAGTACTTC.

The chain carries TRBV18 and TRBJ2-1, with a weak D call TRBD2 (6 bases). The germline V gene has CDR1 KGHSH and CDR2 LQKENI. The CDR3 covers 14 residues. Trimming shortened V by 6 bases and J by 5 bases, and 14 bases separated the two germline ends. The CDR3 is CASSPTGLNNEQFF. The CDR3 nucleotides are TGTGCCAGCTCTCCTACCGGACTAAACAATGAGCAGTTCTTC.

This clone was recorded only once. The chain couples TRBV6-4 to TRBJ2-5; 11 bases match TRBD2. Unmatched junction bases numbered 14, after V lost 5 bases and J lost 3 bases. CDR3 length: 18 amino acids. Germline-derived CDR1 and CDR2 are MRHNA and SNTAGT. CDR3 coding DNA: TGTGCCAGCAGTCTTAAACCCGCCGGGACTAGCGGAGAAGAGACCCAGTACTTC. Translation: CASSLKPAGTSGEETQYF.

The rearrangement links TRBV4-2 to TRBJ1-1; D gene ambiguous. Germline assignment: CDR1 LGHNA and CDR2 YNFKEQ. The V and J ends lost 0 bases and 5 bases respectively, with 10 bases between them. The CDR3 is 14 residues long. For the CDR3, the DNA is TGTGCCAGCAGCCAAGATTATGCGAGGACTGAAGCTTTCTTT. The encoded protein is CASSQDYARTEAFF.

The chain's CDR3 is CASSQTGSPLHF. As DNA, the CDR3 is TGCGCCAGCAGCCAAACAGGTTCACCCCTCCACTTT. J is TRBJ1-6 and V is TRBV4-1; possible D gene TRBD1, 5 bases. V lost 2 bases, J lost 9 bases, and 5 bases lay in between. The CDR3 loop spans 12 amino acids. CDR1 MGHRA and CDR2 YSYEKL come from the germline V gene.

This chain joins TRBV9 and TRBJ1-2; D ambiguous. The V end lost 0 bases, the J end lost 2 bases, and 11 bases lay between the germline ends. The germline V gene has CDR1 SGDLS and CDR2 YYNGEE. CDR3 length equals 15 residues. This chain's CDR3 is CASSVGESANYGYTF. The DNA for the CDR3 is TGTGCCAGCAGCGTAGGAGAATCTGCCAACTATGGCTACACCTTC.

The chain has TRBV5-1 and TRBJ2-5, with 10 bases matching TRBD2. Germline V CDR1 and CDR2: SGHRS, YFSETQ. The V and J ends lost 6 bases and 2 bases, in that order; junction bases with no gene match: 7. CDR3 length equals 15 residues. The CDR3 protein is CASKHGLADQETQYF. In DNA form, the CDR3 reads TGCGCCAGCAAACATGGACTAGCGGATCAAGAGACCCAGTACTTC.

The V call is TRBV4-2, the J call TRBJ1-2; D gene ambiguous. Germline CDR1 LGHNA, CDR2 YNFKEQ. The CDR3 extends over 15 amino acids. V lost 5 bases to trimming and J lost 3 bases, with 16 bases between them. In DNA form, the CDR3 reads TGTGCCAGCAGCTTGGCCGTCAAGCGCCACTATGGCTACACCTTC. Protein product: CASSLAVKRHYGYTF.

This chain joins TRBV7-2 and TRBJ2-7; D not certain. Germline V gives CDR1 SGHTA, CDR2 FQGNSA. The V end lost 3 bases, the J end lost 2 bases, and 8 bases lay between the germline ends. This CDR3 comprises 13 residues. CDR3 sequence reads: CASSFSGPYEQYF. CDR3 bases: TGTGCCAGCAGCTTCAGTGGTCCCTACGAGCAGTACTTC.

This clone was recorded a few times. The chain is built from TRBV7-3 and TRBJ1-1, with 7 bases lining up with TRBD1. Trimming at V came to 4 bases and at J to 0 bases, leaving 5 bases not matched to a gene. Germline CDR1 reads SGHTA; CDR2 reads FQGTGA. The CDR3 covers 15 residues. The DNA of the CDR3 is TGTGCCAGCAGCTCGCAGACAGGGATGAACACTGAAGCTTTCTTT. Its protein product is CASSSQTGMNTEAFF.

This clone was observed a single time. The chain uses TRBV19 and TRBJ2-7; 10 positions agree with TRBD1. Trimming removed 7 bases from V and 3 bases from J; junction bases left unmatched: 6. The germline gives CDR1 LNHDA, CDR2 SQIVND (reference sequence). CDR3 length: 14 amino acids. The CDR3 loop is CASKPGQGFYEQYF. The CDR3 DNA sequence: TGTGCCAGTAAACCGGGACAGGGGTTCTACGAGCAGTACTTC.

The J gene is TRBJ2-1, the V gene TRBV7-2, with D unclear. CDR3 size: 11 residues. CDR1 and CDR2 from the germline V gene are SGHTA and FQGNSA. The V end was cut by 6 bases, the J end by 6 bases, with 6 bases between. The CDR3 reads CASRRINEQFF. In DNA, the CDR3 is TGTGCCAGCAGACGGATCAATGAGCAGTTCTTC.